Listed below are T cell receptor beta chains from one sample, sequenced in a study of metastatic and nonmetastatic thyroid tumors. Using MiXCR, TCRdb reanalyzed the PCR reads. The table shows roughly 25,000 clones, with around 26% occurring only once. The sample consisted of blood. The receptors stem from a male donor with papillary thyroid cancer or a benign thyroid nodule (not recorded which). Some clones in this sample may be carry-over from other donors' samples. The CDR3 runs from the conserved cysteine through the conserved F or W. D genes are given only for firm matches. Only part of the rows carry a size: once, few, many, or a class if the clone is expanded.

many | TRBJ2-1 | TRBV7-3 | - | CASSLMGVGSDEQFF | TGTGCCAGCAGCTTAATGGGGGTAGGGTCGGATGAGCAGTTCTTC
- | TRBJ1-3 | TRBV6-1 | - | CASRKDRNSGNTIYF | TGTGCCAGCAGGAAAGACCGCAACTCTGGAAACACCATATATTTT
many | TRBJ2-7 | TRBV29-1 | - | CSVEGRKGLLGNEQYF | TGCAGCGTTGAAGGTAGAAAAGGGCTTCTAGGGAACGAGCAGTACTTC
- | TRBJ2-1 | TRBV6-2/TRBV6-3 | TRBD2 | CASSRTSGGVRGDEQFF | TGTGCCAGCAGTCGGACTAGCGGGGGCGTTCGGGGCGATGAGCAGTTCTTC
medium-sized | TRBJ2-7 | TRBV11-2 | - | CASSLQVSSYEQYF | TGTGCCAGCAGCCTACAGGTTAGCTCCTACGAGCAGTACTTC
many | TRBJ2-4 | TRBV27 | TRBD2 | CASSRTSGSGLDIQYF | TGTGCCAGCAGCCGGACTAGCGGGAGTGGTCTTGACATTCAGTACTTC
once | TRBJ2-7 | TRBV20-1 | TRBD2 | CSAKIGGGGTYEQYF | TGCAGTGCCAAGATCGGCGGGGGTGGAACCTACGAGCAGTACTTC
- | TRBJ2-7 | TRBV30 | - | CAWTPGGGGFEQYF | TGTGCCTGGACCCCTGGCGGGGGCGGTTTCGAGCAGTACTTC
many | TRBJ2-7 | TRBV6-1 | - | CASSEVFEQYF | TGTGCCAGCAGTGAAGTGTTCGAGCAGTACTTC
many | TRBJ2-5 | TRBV18 | TRBD2 | CASSPRTSGSLQETQYF | TGTGCCAGCTCACCCAGGACTAGCGGGAGCCTCCAAGAGACCCAGTACTTC
many | TRBJ2-1 | TRBV13 | TRBD2 | CASSPGLAGGPVNEQFF | TGTGCCAGCAGCCCCGGACTAGCGGGAGGACCTGTCAATGAGCAGTTCTTC
- | TRBJ2-1 | TRBV20-1 | - | CSARASLLKNSYNEQFF | TGCAGTGCTAGAGCCTCCTTACTAAAAAACTCCTACAATGAGCAGTTCTTC
few | TRBJ2-7 | TRBV28 | - | CASISPLQGDGEQYF | TGTGCCAGCATATCCCCTTTACAGGGTGACGGAGAGCAGTACTTC
medium-sized | TRBJ2-7 | TRBV20-1 | - | CSVRPLAVYEQYF | TGCAGTGTCCGGCCATTAGCGGTCTACGAGCAGTACTTC
many | TRBJ2-3 | TRBV5-1 | - | CASSLDRQSTDTQYF | TGCGCCAGCAGCTTGGACAGACAGTCCACAGATACGCAGTATTTT
- | TRBJ1-2 | TRBV20-1 | - | CSASIGSYGYTF | TGCAGTGCTAGCATAGGTTCATATGGCTACACCTTC
few | TRBJ1-1 | TRBV20-1 | - | CSATDPLTVNTEAFF | TGCAGTGCTACCGACCCGCTGACGGTGAACACTGAAGCTTTCTTT
many | TRBJ2-2 | TRBV12-5 | TRBD1 | CASGTGAPTGELFF | TGTGCTAGTGGCACAGGGGCTCCCACCGGGGAGCTGTTTTTT
many | TRBJ1-5 | TRBV6-2/TRBV6-3 | - | CASSTPQGGNQPQHF | TGTGCCAGCAGTACCCCCCAGGGAGGCAATCAGCCCCAGCATTTT
many | TRBJ2-3 | TRBV11-3 | TRBD1 | CASIGQETDTQYF | TGTGCCAGCATCGGACAGGAAACAGATACGCAGTATTTT
- | TRBJ2-1 | TRBV6-1 | TRBD2 | CASSEWAGVNEQFF | TGTGCCAGCAGTGAATGGGCGGGAGTCAATGAGCAGTTCTTC
many | TRBJ2-2 | TRBV2 | - | CASRPSSGAIQTGELFF | TGTGCCAGCAGGCCCTCGTCCGGGGCAATCCAAACCGGGGAGCTGTTTTTT
- | TRBJ2-1 | TRBV14 | - | CASNQGTFNNVQFF | TGTGCCAGCAACCAAGGGACTTTTAACAATGTGCAGTTCTTC
many | TRBJ2-3 | TRBV7-2 | - | CASSLGGGGTDTQYF | TGTGCCAGCAGCTTAGGCGGGGGCGGCACAGATACGCAGTATTTT
many | TRBJ2-1 | TRBV5-1 | TRBD2 | CASSPPRASGTYNEQFF | TGCGCCAGCAGCCCCCCCCGTGCTAGCGGAACCTACAATGAGCAGTTCTTC
- | TRBJ2-7 | TRBV12-3/TRBV12-4 | - | CASSVRADSYEQYF | TGTGCCAGCAGTGTCCGGGCGGATAGTTACGAGCAGTACTTC
medium-sized | TRBJ2-1 | TRBV7-2 | TRBD2 | CASSLSGGTYNEQFF | TGTGCCAGCAGCCTTAGCGGGGGAACCTACAATGAGCAGTTCTTC
- | TRBJ2-7 | TRBV27 | - | CASSPQAVVILDQYF | TGTGCCAGCAGTCCCCAAGCGGTAGTGATTCTCGATCAGTACTTC
- | TRBJ1-1 | TRBV15 | - | CATSRAGSGGLNEAFF | TGTGCCACCAGCAGAGCGGGGTCGGGGGGCCTGAATGAAGCTTTCTTT
many | TRBJ1-1 | TRBV9 | - | CASSVGGSTEAFF | TGTGCCAGCAGCGTAGGGGGTTCCACTGAAGCTTTCTTT
many | TRBJ2-2 | TRBV6-5 | - | CASSYSSSGTGELFF | TGTGCCAGCAGTTACTCGAGTAGTGGTACCGGGGAGCTGTTTTTT
many | TRBJ1-5 | TRBV28 | - | CASSYRQPQHF | TGTGCCAGCAGTTATCGACAGCCCCAGCATTTT
many | TRBJ2-1 | TRBV12-5 | TRBD2 | CASGLVLGTSGGEQFF | TGTGCTAGTGGTTTGGTACTCGGGACTAGCGGAGGAGAGCAGTTCTTC
- | TRBJ1-4 | TRBV5-1 | - | CASSLGRGDRANEKLFF | TGCGCCAGCAGCTTGGGCCGGGGGGATCGAGCTAATGAAAAACTGTTTTTT
many | TRBJ2-1 | TRBV28 | - | CASRTGTLSFF | TGTGCCAGCAGAACCGGGACCCTCTCCTTCTTC
- | TRBJ2-7 | TRBV4-3 | TRBD2 | CASSHAVRGGVHEQYF | TGCGCCAGCAGCCACGCCGTTCGGGGAGGGGTGCACGAGCAGTACTTC
- | TRBJ2-7 | TRBV5-1 | TRBD2 | CASSQRGRDDEQYF | TGCGCCAGCAGCCAGCGGGGGCGGGACGACGAGCAGTACTTC
medium-sized | TRBJ2-7 | TRBV6-6 | TRBD1 | CASSYFTGGDEQYF | TGTGCCAGCAGTTACTTCACAGGGGGCGACGAGCAGTACTTC
- | TRBJ1-5 | TRBV6-1 | - | CASSEVAGVGNQPQHF | TGTGCCAGCAGTGAAGTAGCAGGGGTGGGAAATCAGCCCCAGCATTTT
- | TRBJ2-7 | TRBV10-3 | TRBD1 | CGIRDRGCGQYF | TGTGGCATCAGGGACAGGGGATGTGGGCAGTACTTC
many | TRBJ2-1 | TRBV20-1 | TRBD1 | CSASLGTVNEQFF | TGCAGTGCTAGCCTAGGGACAGTCAATGAGCAGTTCTTC
many | TRBJ2-7 | TRBV11-2 | - | CASTKDAGGNYEQYF | TGTGCCAGCACCAAAGATGCGGGTGGGAACTACGAGCAGTACTTC
many | TRBJ1-6 | TRBV2 | - | CASRRTENSPLHF | TGTGCCAGCAGGAGGACGGAAAATTCACCCCTCCACTTT
- | TRBJ1-2 | TRBV20-1 | TRBD1 | CSAESRTGVAGYTF | TGCAGTGCTGAGTCGCGGACAGGGGTCGCTGGCTACACCTTC
many | TRBJ2-3 | TRBV30 | TRBD2 | CAWKRAGGPDTQYF | TGTGCCTGGAAGAGAGCGGGAGGACCAGATACGCAGTATTTT
- | TRBJ1-1 | TRBV11-3 | TRBD1 | CAISTHRGRNCEAFF | TGTGCCATCAGCACCCACAGGGGGCGAAACTGTGAAGCTTTCTTT
- | TRBJ1-3 | TRBV10-3 | - | CAIKKHGMVSGNTIYF | TGTGCCATCAAAAAACATGGGATGGTCTCTGGAAACACCATCTATTTT
many | TRBJ2-2 | TRBV4-3 | - | CASSPLGLANTGELFF | TGCGCCAGCAGCCCCCTCGGGCTAGCAAACACCGGGGAGCTGTTTTTT
- | TRBJ2-1 | TRBV27 | TRBD2 | CASVRTSGGYNQQFF | TGTGCCAGCGTACGGACTAGCGGGGGATACAATCAGCAGTTCTTC
- | TRBJ2-1 | TRBV7-7 | - | CASSLSFGGDEQFF | TGTGCTAGCAGCTTAAGTTTCGGCGGCGATGAGCAGTTCTTC
many | TRBJ1-5 | TRBV27 | TRBD1 | CASTYNRDRGQPQHF | TGTGCCAGCACCTATAACCGGGACAGAGGGCAGCCCCAGCATTTT
few | TRBJ1-5 | TRBV27 | TRBD1 | CASSTRDRSSCQPQHF | TGTGCCAGCAGTACCCGGGACAGATCTTCGTGTCAGCCCCAGCATTTT
many | TRBJ2-7 | TRBV27 | - | CASSPRQGGEQYF | TGTGCCAGCAGTCCACGACAGGGAGGCGAGCAGTACTTC